The clone carrying this TCR beta chain has ten or more counts. The target antigen is unknown. The record originates from a study of tumor-infiltrating lymphocytes in primary liver carcinoma. As for the study in general: Patients of both sexes were 30 to 69 years old.

The V segment lost 5 bases and the J segment 4 bases; nucleotides outside the gene matches: 4. CDR1 and CDR2 (germline): SGHAT, FQNNGV. The CDR3 runs to 14 residues. Overall study results and limits: Left bulk and unsorted, the samples did not allow CD4+ and CD8+ repertoires to be compared.

The input was approximately 500 ng total RNA; TCR beta cDNA was made from it with a constant-region primer. Investigators got TCR beta libraries out of three nested multiplex PCR rounds, done with slightly modified ARM-PCR. Two initial PCR rounds of approximately 10 cycles each paired TRBV1-TRBV30 forward primers with a C-beta reverse primer. One entry per CDR3 protein results from TCRdb running MiXCR on the multiplex PCR reads. The repertoire includes 150,000 to 200,000 distinct CDR3 sequences, roughly three fifths of them detected once, and 70% to 80% sits in the top ten. Germline DNA was extracted too, while blood RNA derived from unsorted whole blood. Patients were treatment-naive with chronic HBV infection.

This chain joins TRBV11-2 and TRBJ1-4; 7 bases are a match to TRBD1. Input material: peripheral blood. This receptor was obtained from a man aged 40-55 years with primary liver carcinoma and hepatitis B virus infection. In DNA, the CDR3 is TGTGCCAGCAGCGAGACAGGGCGTAATGAAAAACTGTTTTTT. Amino acid sequence: CASSETGRNEKLFF.